This record covers a single TCR beta chain. Antigen unknown. The sample is drawn from a study of monozygotic twins with inflammatory bowel disease. Study results and limitations: With others, IBD patients shared fewer clonotypes than healthy twins did, especially with disease activity. Extra variability in the repertoires of patients may have come from differing immunosuppressive treatments.

The CDR3 length is 17 residues. In germline, CDR1 is LGHNA, CDR2 YSLEER. Researchers isolated total RNA from whole blood without sorting T cells. An amount of roughly 3,500 ng of total RNA was used for each TCR library. For each CDR3 protein, TCRdb gives one entry from its re-call of the 5' RACE reads, without DNA. Its table records around 410,000 distinct CDR3 sequences. This TCR was recovered from a human donor with ulcerative colitis or Crohn's disease, or a healthy co-twin of an affected twin (not recorded which). The rearrangement uses TRBV4-3 and TRBJ2-7; TCRdb indicates TRBD2, and absent DNA this call remains unverified. Material for sequencing was blood. CDR3 amino acids: CASSQALAGVGEGEQYF.